This T cell receptor (beta chain) was profiled in a study of T cell repertoires in cytomegalovirus infection. Study observations and caveats: Dominating the ex vivo response were TCR beta clonotypes that were CMV-specific and HLA-C-restricted.

Germline V lookup: CDR1 SGHTA, CDR2 FQGNSA. The V end lost 5 bases, the J end lost 1 base, and 6 bases lay between the germline ends. The CDR3 totals 13 residues. The sample holds many counts of this clonotype. Its specificity is not known. One entry per CDR3 protein, called by TCRdb with MiXCR from the reads. The sample lists hundreds of thousands of distinct CDR3 sequences, 15% to 20% occurring once. The genes are TRBV7-2 and TRBJ2-1, with no clear D. Sequencing was done on a sample of PBMCs. The sequence was obtained from a human donor in good health (CMV status not recorded). Some clones in this sample may be carry-over from other donors' samples. CDR3 DNA sequence: TGTGCCAGCAGCGAGGTATCCTACAATGAGCAGTTCTTC. Its protein product is CASSEVSYNEQFF.